These 30 T cell receptor beta chains share one sample of origin, sequenced in a study of blood T cell repertoires in COVID-19. Here immunoSEQ multiplex PCR was the method, and the copy in TCRdb shows in-frame clones only, minus some. In the table there are approximately 210,000 clones, roughly nine tenths of which are singletons. Sequencing was performed on peripheral blood. These receptors were obtained from a woman in her 70s with acute or convalescent COVID-19.

V is TRBV7-9 and J is TRBJ1-2; D not certain. V was shortened by 6 bases and J by 4 bases, with 12 bases between the two germline ends. The CDR3 loop spans 13 amino acids. Germline CDR1 reads SEHNR; CDR2 reads FQNEAQ (reference sequence). The CDR3, as DNA: TGTGCCAGCAGTGGGAGCGGCCTCTATGGCTACACCTTC. This codes for CASSGSGLYGYTF.

V is TRBV19 and J is TRBJ2-3, with D possibly matching TRBD2 (6 bases). The CDR3 extends over 15 amino acids. Trimming removed 11 bases from V and 6 bases from J, with 24 bases in between. Per the germline V gene, CDR1 is LNHDA and CDR2 is SQIVND (reference sequence). The CDR3 DNA reads TGTGCCGCCTCACTGGGAGGCCTCGGGGCGGATACGCAGTATTTT. Translation: CAASLGGLGADTQYF.

This chain joins TRBV7-9 and TRBJ2-2, with D tentatively TRBD2 (6 bases). The CDR3 is made up of 12 amino acids. Germline CDR1 SEHNR, CDR2 FQNEAQ (reference sequence). Trimming removed 5 bases at V and 5 bases at J, with 6 bases between. CDR3 in DNA: TGTGCCAGCAGCCGGGAGACCGGGGAGCTGTTTTTT. It translates to CASSRETGELFF.

The chain links TRBV4-3 to TRBJ1-1; 8 bases agree with TRBD1. The germline V gene has CDR1 LGHNA and CDR2 YSLEER. The trim removed 2 bases at V and 1 base at J, leaving 12 bases unmatched. The length of the CDR3 is 18 residues. DNA for the CDR3: TGCGCCAGCAGCCAATTCTCCCAGGGGGCTTCGGAGAACACTGAAGCTTTCTTT. Protein product: CASSQFSQGASENTEAFF.

The chain couples TRBV28 to TRBJ1-2; a weak D match, TRBD1 (5 bases). Per germline, CDR1 MDHEN and CDR2 SYDVKM. V gave up 1 base and J gave up 1 base, with 10 bases separating them. This CDR3 spans 15 amino acids. CDR3 nucleotides: TGTGCCAGCAGTTTATCCCCGGGGGGTAACTATGGCTACACCTTC. Its translation is CASSLSPGGNYGYTF.

The rearrangement joins TRBV19 to TRBJ1-3, with TRBD1 identical over 12 bases. The junction had 3 bases not matched to a gene; V was cut back by 10 bases and J by 2 bases. The CDR3 has 14 residues. From germline, CDR1 is LNHDA and CDR2 SQIVND (reference sequence). The CDR3 DNA is TGTGCCACCAGGGACAGGGGGCCTGGAAACACCATATATTTT. Protein: CATRDRGPGNTIYF.

The genes are TRBV18 and TRBJ2-1; 9 bases agree with TRBD1. The CDR3 sequence is 14 residues long. J gave up 7 bases and V 6 bases, and 7 bases lay outside the gene matches. The V gene's germline CDR1 is KGHSH and CDR2 LQKENI. This chain's CDR3 is CASSGQGGINEQFF. CDR3 sequence (DNA): TGTGCCAGCTCGGGACAGGGAGGGATAAATGAGCAGTTCTTC.

This rearrangement joins TRBV9 to TRBJ1-4; D is perhaps TRBD1 (5 bases). Trimming took 4 bases from V and 6 from J, leaving 10 bases between them. The CDR3 extends over 13 amino acids. In germline, CDR1 is SGDLS, CDR2 YYNGEE. As DNA, the CDR3 is TGTGCCAGCAGCCCTACAGGAGATGAAAAACTGTTTTTT. Encoded protein: CASSPTGDEKLFF.

The V call is TRBV10-2, the J call TRBJ1-5; a weak D match, TRBD1 (6 bases). CDR1 and CDR2 (germline): WSHSY, SAAADI. CDR3 size: 12 residues. With 6 bases removed from V and 6 bases from J, the gap between germline ends came to 9 bases. CDR3 DNA: TGCGCCAGCAGGCAGGGGAGTCAGCCCCAGCATTTT. It translates to CASRQGSQPQHF.

V is TRBV5-1 and J is TRBJ1-5; D gene uncertain. The germline gives CDR1 SGHRS, CDR2 YFSETQ. V was pared by 4 bases and J by 0 bases, with 8 bases between. The CDR3 consists of 14 residues. CDR3 loop: CASSPGYSNQPQHF. CDR3 nucleotides: TGCGCCAGCAGCCCAGGATATAGCAATCAGCCCCAGCATTTT.

V and J are TRBV2 and TRBJ1-5, with D possibly TRBD1 on 6 matching bases. The CDR3 consists of 14 residues. Germline V gene data show CDR1 as SNHLY and CDR2 as FYNNEI. Between the trimmed V and J ends, which lost 8 bases and 4 bases, there was a span of 15 bases. The CDR3 sequence: CASRWGQGNQPQHF. CDR3 nucleotide sequence: TGTGCCAGCCGCTGGGGGCAGGGTAATCAGCCCCAGCATTTT.

This chain uses TRBV28 with TRBJ2-7; 8 nucleotides agree with TRBD1. V shed 5 bases and J 0 bases; nucleotides not matched to a gene: 6. Germline values: CDR1 MDHEN, CDR2 SYDVKM. The CDR3 has 15 residues. The CDR3 sequence is CASSATGASSYEQYF. CDR3 in DNA: TGTGCCAGCAGTGCGACAGGGGCAAGCTCCTACGAGCAGTACTTC. Drawing the rest from reference TRBV28 and TRBJ2-7, the complete variable domain is DVKVTQSSRYLVKRTGEKVFLECVQDMDHENMFWYRQDPGLGLRLIYFSYDVKMKEKGDIPEGYSVSREKKERFSLILESASTNQTSMYLCASSATGASSYEQYFGPGTRLTVT.

The chain uses TRBV10-1 and TRBJ1-2, with unresolved D. V was pared by 7 bases and J by 11 bases, with 17 bases between. Germline loops: CDR1 WNHNN, CDR2 SYGVQD (reference sequence). The CDR3 sequence is 12 residues long. The CDR3 DNA reads TGCGCCAGCACAAGGTTCGAAGAGGAATACACCTTC. Translating gives CASTRFEEEYTF.

This clone has more than one count but fewer than ten. The chain joins TRBV14 to TRBJ2-3, with 7 bases lining up with TRBD2. Germline V gene data show CDR1 as SGHDN and CDR2 as FVKESK. This CDR3 has 16 residues. Germline trimming cut 1 base from V and 2 bases from J; bases unmatched to any gene: 6. The CDR3 coding sequence is TGTGCCAGCAGCCAAGTCCTTAGCGGGCACACAGATACGCAGTATTTT. Its translation: CASSQVLSGHTDTQYF.

The genes are TRBV6-1 and TRBJ2-5; no firm D call. Germline assignment: CDR1 MNHNS and CDR2 SASEGT. V lost 2 bases and J 5 bases, leaving 12 bases between the germline ends. This CDR3 is 14 amino acids long. CDR3 DNA sequence: TGTGCCAGCAGTGAATCGTGGCAGGCGGAGACCCAGTACTTC. This gives the protein CASSESWQAETQYF.

The chain uses TRBV10-3 and TRBJ2-1, with 7 bases that match TRBD1. From germline, CDR1 is ENHRY and CDR2 SYGVKD. This CDR3 region has 14 residues. The V and J ends lost 1 base and 10 bases, in that order; junction bases with no gene match: 7. CDR3 loop: CAISELTGSKEQFF. CDR3 nucleotides: TGTGCCATCAGTGAGTTGACAGGGTCCAAGGAGCAGTTCTTC.

The chain is built from TRBV11-2 and TRBJ1-6; the D gene is possibly TRBD1 (6 bases). This CDR3 is built from 12 residues. With 6 bases removed from V and 10 bases from J, the gap between germline ends came to 10 bases. Germline CDR1 is SGHAT and CDR2 is FQNNGV. CDR3 in amino acids: CASRQGRSPLHF. CDR3 sequence (DNA): TGTGCCAGCAGACAGGGTAGATCACCCCTCCACTTT.

The V and J genes are TRBV28 and TRBJ2-7, with TRBD1 matching over 7 bases. This CDR3 is built from 14 residues. Germline V gives CDR1 MDHEN, CDR2 SYDVKM. V lost 1 base and J lost 6; bases outside the gene matches: 6. The CDR3 here is CASSLSTGFVEQYF. The CDR3 DNA is TGTGCCAGCAGTTTATCGACAGGGTTTGTCGAGCAGTACTTC.

There are a few counts of this clone. The chain joins TRBV27 to TRBJ2-1; 7 bases are shared with TRBD2. J gave up 8 bases and V 3 bases, and 13 bases lay outside the gene matches. The CDR3 sequence is 16 residues long. CDR1 is MNHEY, CDR2 SMNVEV, per germline (reference sequence). CDR3 amino acids: CASSFMAGASSYEQFF. CDR3 sequence (DNA): TGTGCCAGCAGTTTCATGGCGGGAGCCAGCTCGTATGAGCAGTTCTTC.

The gene calls are TRBV19 and TRBJ2-7, with 9 bases that match TRBD1. V shed 6 bases, J shed 3 bases, and the junction held 9 bases outside the gene matches. There are 15 residues in the CDR3. From germline, CDR1 is LNHDA and CDR2 SQIVND (reference sequence). CDR3 region: CASRKAGQGFYEQYF. In DNA, the CDR3 is TGTGCCAGTAGGAAAGCGGGACAGGGCTTCTACGAGCAGTACTTC. Complete variable domain (other parts from reference TRBV19 and TRBJ2-7): DGGITQSPKYLFRKEGQNVTLSCEQNLNHDAMYWYRQDPGQGLRLIYYSQIVNDFQKGDIAEGYSVSREKKESFPLTVTSAQKNPTAFYLCASRKAGQGFYEQYFGPGTRLTVT.

The CDR3 DNA follows: TGTGCCAGCAGTGCTGGACAGGATAACACTGAAGCTTTCTTT. Encoded protein: CASSAGQDNTEAFF. The V gene is TRBV6-4, the J gene TRBJ1-1, with 7 bases identical to TRBD1. V trimming: 4 bases; J trimming: 2 bases; junction bases outside the gene matches: 4. Germline V CDR1 and CDR2: MRHNA, SNTAGT. The CDR3 contains 14 residues.

This clone was detected a few times. The rearrangement links TRBV7-2 to TRBJ1-2; no clear D. This CDR3 is built from 13 residues. Trimming stripped 1 base from V and 3 bases from J, with 6 bases between. Per germline, CDR1 SGHTA and CDR2 FQGNSA. The CDR3 nucleotides are TGTGCCAGCAGCTTAGTACAACACTATGGCTACACCTTC. Translated, it gives CASSLVQHYGYTF. Combining the CDR3 with reference TRBV7-2 and TRBJ1-2 gives the whole variable domain GAGVSQSPSNKVTEKGKDVELRCDPISGHTALYWYRQSLGQGLEFLIYFQGNSAPDKSGLPSDRFSAERTGGSVSTLTIQRTQQEDSAVYLCASSLVQHYGYTFGSGTRLTVV.

The V call is TRBV12-5, the J call TRBJ2-7, with D possibly TRBD2 on 5 matching bases. Between the trimmed V and J ends, which lost 1 base and 7 bases, there was a span of 8 bases. The CDR3 is 12 residues long. Germline CDR1 and CDR2: LGHNT and FRNRAP. CDR3 nucleotide sequence: TGTGCTAGTGGTTTGGATTGGAGGGAGCAGTACTTC. It specifies CASGLDWREQYF. The variable domain in full, with the rest retrieved from reference TRBV12-5 and TRBJ2-7, is DARVTQTPRHKVTEMGQEVTMRCQPILGHNTVFWYRQTMMQGLELLAYFRNRAPLDDSGMPKDRFSAEMPDATLATLKIQPSEPRDSAVYFCASGLDWREQYFGPGTRLTVT.

The chain employs TRBV6-5 and TRBJ2-2, with TRBD2 matching over 9 bases. CDR1 MNHEY and CDR2 SVGAGI come from the germline V gene. J was trimmed by 7 bases and V by 8 bases; bases with no gene match: 5. CDR3 length equals 13 residues. CDR3 residues: CASWGLAGGELFF. The DNA of the CDR3 is TGTGCCAGCTGGGGACTAGCAGGCGGGGAGCTGTTTTTT.

The chain carries TRBV19 and TRBJ2-7, with a weak D call TRBD1 (5 bases). CDR1 and CDR2 from the germline V gene are LNHDA and SQIVND (reference sequence). Trimming stripped 3 bases from V and 5 bases from J, with 14 bases between. There are 14 residues in the CDR3. The CDR3 DNA reads as TGTGCCAGTAGTATGGGCCACCAGGGCCACGAGCAGTACTTC. It encodes CASSMGHQGHEQYF.

J is TRBJ2-1 and V is TRBV2, with 7 bases identical to TRBD1. The CDR3 runs 15 residues. V shed 0 bases, J shed 1 base, and the junction held 0 bases outside the gene matches. Looked up from germline, CDR1 is SNHLY and CDR2 is FYNNEI. The CDR3 nucleotides read TGTGCCAGCAGTGAAGCGGGACAGTCCTACAATGAGCAGTTCTTC. It specifies CASSEAGQSYNEQFF. Using reference TRBV2 and TRBJ2-1 for the parts outside the CDR3, the full variable domain is EPEVTQTPSHQVTQMGQEVILRCVPISNHLYFYWYRQILGQKVEFLVSFYNNEISEKSEIFDDQFSVERPDGSNFTLKIRSTKLEDSAMYFCASSEAGQSYNEQFFGPGTRLTVL.

The rearrangement links TRBV7-8 to TRBJ1-3; 10 bases line up with TRBD1. V shed 5 bases and J 0 bases; nucleotides not matched to a gene: 7. This CDR3 has 17 residues. Looked up from germline, CDR1 is SGHVS and CDR2 is FQNEAQ. The CDR3 DNA sequence: TGTGCCAGCAGCCTTAGACAGGGGGCGAACTCTGGAAACACCATATATTTT. Its translation is CASSLRQGANSGNTIYF.

The chain carries TRBV5-1 and TRBJ2-2; 7 positions match TRBD2. V was pared by 5 bases and J by 0 bases, with 7 bases of the junction left unmatched. The CDR3 totals 16 residues. Germline lookup yields CDR1 SGHRS and CDR2 YFSETQ. The CDR3 DNA sequence: TGCGCCAGCAGTTTAAGTCTAGCGGCGAACACCGGGGAGCTGTTTTTT. Residues: CASSLSLAANTGELFF.

This clone has a handful of counts. The rearrangement links TRBV7-8 to TRBJ1-1; D is undetermined. CDR1 is SGHVS and CDR2 is FQNEAQ in the germline V gene. The CDR3 has 15 residues. Trimming cost V 5 bases and J 1 base, with 14 bases left between them. The CDR3 sequence: CASSPLTFSNTEAFF. The CDR3, as DNA: TGTGCCAGCAGCCCCCTAACCTTTTCGAACACTGAAGCTTTCTTT.

The genes are TRBV10-3 and TRBJ2-3; 12 nucleotides align to TRBD2. The length of the CDR3 is 16 residues. The V segment lost 4 bases and the J segment 6 bases; nucleotides outside the gene matches: 8. From germline, CDR1 is ENHRY and CDR2 SYGVKD. Written as DNA, the CDR3 is TGTGCCATCAGTGGATTGACTAGCGGGAGTGGGGATACGCAGTATTTT. This sequence encodes CAISGLTSGSGDTQYF.